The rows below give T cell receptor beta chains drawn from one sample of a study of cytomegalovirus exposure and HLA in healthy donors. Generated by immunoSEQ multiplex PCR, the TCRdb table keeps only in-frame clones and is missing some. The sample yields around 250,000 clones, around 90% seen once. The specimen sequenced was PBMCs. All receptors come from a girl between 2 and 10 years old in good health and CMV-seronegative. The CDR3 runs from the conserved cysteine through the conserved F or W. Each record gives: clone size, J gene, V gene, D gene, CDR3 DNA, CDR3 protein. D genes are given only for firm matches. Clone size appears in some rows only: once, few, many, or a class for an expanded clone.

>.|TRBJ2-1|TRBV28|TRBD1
TGTGCCAGCAGTCCCACCGGGACAGGGAGGAATGAGCAGTTCTTC
CASSPTGTGRNEQFF
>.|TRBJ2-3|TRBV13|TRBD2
TGTGCCAGCAGCCCGGACTTAGGGGGACTAGCGGGAGTGGATACGCAGTATTTT
CASSPDLGGLAGVDTQYF
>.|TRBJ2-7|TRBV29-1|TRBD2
TGCAGCGTGGGGGGTAGCGGGCAACCCCCCTACGAGCAGTACTTC
CSVGGSGQPPYEQYF
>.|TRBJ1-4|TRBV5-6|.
TGTGCCAGCAGCTTGGGACAGGTGGGCTTTAATGAAAAACTGTTTTTT
CASSLGQVGFNEKLFF
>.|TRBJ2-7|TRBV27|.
TGTGCCAGCAGTCCCCCGGGTGAGGCTAAGCAGTACTTC
CASSPPGEAKQYF
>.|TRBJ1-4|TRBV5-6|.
TGTGCCAGCAGCTCTCGGACATCTTATAATGAAAAACTGTTTTTT
CASSSRTSYNEKLFF
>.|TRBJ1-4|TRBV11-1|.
TGTGCCAGCAGCTTAACCCTTCGGGAAAAACTGTTTTTT
CASSLTLREKLFF
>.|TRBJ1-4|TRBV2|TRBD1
TGTGCCAGCAGTGACCGACAGGGGGCAAGTGAAAAACTGTTTTTT
CASSDRQGASEKLFF
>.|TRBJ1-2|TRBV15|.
TGTGCCACCAGCACCGTGAGATCCTATGGCTACACCTTC
CATSTVRSYGYTF
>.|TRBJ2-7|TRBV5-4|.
TGTGCCAGCAGCTTGGACATCTCCTACGAGCAGTACTTC
CASSLDISYEQYF
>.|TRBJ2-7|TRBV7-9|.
TGTGCCAGCAGCTCGCCACAGGGGGGGAGCTCCTACGAGCAGTACTTC
CASSSPQGGSSYEQYF
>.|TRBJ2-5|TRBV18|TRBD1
TGTGCCAGCTCACACAAGGGGACAGGGGATTTTAAAGAGACCCAGTACTTC
CASSHKGTGDFKETQYF
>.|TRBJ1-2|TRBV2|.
TGTGCCACCGCGTTAGGGGTTTATGGCTACACCTTC
CATALGVYGYTF
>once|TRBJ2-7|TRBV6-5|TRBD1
TGTGCCAGCAGAATGACAGGGAGCTCCTACGAGCAGTACTTC
CASRMTGSSYEQYF
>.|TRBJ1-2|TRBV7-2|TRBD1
TGTGCCAGCAGCTCTGGACAGGGGGCGATTGGCGGCTACACCTTC
CASSSGQGAIGGYTF
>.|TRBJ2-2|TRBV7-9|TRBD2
TGTGCCAGCAGCGCCCCTACCCTAGCGGGGGCCACCGCCGGGGAGCTGTTTTTT
CASSAPTLAGATAGELFF
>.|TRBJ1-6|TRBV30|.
TGTGCCTGGAGTGGCCCCTGGTGGTCCATAGATTCACCCCTCCACTTT
CAWSGPWWSIDSPLHF
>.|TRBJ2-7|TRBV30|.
TGTGCCTGGAAACCGGGAGCCTACGAGCAGTACTTC
CAWKPGAYEQYF
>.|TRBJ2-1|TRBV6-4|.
TGTGCCAGCAGTGAGTTAGCGGAGGCCCCCTACAATGAGCAGTTCTTC
CASSELAEAPYNEQFF
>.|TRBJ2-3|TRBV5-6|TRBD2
TGTGCCAGCAGCTTACTAGCGAGCGTGGTGGCGGCAGATACGCAGTATTTT
CASSLLASVVAADTQYF
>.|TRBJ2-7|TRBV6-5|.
TGTGCCAGCAGCTTGGGACTGCAGACCTACGAGCAGTACTTC
CASSLGLQTYEQYF
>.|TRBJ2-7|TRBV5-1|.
TGCGCCAGCACCCGGGACAACTCCTACGAGCAGTACTTC
CASTRDNSYEQYF
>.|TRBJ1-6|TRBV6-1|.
TGTGCCAGCAGTGAATTCGAGGTTACGACACCCCTCCACTTT
CASSEFEVTTPLHF
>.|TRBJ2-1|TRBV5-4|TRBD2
TGTGCCAGCAGCTTTGGCACTAGCGGGAGGGCCACCAATGAGCAGTTCTTC
CASSFGTSGRATNEQFF
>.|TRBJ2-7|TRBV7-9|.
TGTGCCAGCAGCTCCCACCCGGAGGTTTACGAGCAGTACTTC
CASSSHPEVYEQYF
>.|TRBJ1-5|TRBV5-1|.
TGCGCCAGCAGCTTAGGAGGGGTTGGCAATCAGCCCCAGCATTTT
CASSLGGVGNQPQHF
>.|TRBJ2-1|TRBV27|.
TGTGCCAGCCAGGGGCTGGGGAATGAGCAGTTCTTC
CASQGLGNEQFF
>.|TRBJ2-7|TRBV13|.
TGTGCCAGCAGCTTGGGGGGGGCATCCTACGAGCAGTACTTC
CASSLGGASYEQYF
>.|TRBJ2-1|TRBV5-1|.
TGCGCCAGCACCCCGGACTTTGAATCCTACAATGAGCAGTTCTTC
CASTPDFESYNEQFF